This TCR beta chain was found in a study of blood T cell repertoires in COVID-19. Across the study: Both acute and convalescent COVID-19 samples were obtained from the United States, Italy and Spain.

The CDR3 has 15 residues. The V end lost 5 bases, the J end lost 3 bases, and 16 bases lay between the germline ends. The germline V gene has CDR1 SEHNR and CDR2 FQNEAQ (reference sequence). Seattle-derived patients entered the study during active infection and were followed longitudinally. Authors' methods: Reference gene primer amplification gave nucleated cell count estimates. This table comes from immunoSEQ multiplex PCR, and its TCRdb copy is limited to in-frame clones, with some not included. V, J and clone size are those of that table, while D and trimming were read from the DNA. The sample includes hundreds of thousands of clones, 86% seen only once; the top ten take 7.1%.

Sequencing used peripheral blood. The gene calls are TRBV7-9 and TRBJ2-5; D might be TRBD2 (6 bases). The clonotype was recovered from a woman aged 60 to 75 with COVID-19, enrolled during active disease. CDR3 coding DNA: TGTGCCAGCAGCCCGGACGGGACTCTTGAAGAGACCCAGTACTTC. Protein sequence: CASSPDGTLEETQYF.